This entry features one T cell receptor (beta chain) sequence. Its antigen is unknown. This record belongs to a study of T cell responses to AZD1222 COVID-19 vaccine. Study conclusions and caveats: Baseline antibody screening turned up just six or seven seropositive AZD1222 recipients. Spike-specific TCR depth and breadth grew after two AZD1222 doses. Donors were largely white British and mainly female; clonal diversity was possibly underestimated. No day 14 peak samples; only post-peak repertoires were characterized.

The assay was immunoSEQ multiplex PCR, and TCRdb's table has in-frame clones only and misses some. Found here are about 150,000 clones, around nine tenths of them singletons; the top ten hold under 8%. Sequencing was performed on peripheral blood, taken after recovery from COVID-19. This receptor was obtained from an adult who had recovered from COVID-19.

CDR3 bases: TGCAGTGCTAGTCTACAGGGAGGGGTTGGCTACACCTTC. It encodes CSASLQGGVGYTF. V is TRBV20-1 and J is TRBJ1-2; weak D call: TRBD1 (6 bases). Trimming left V 3 bases short and J 7 bases short, with 15 bases between. This CDR3 is built from 13 residues. Germline V gene sequence: CDR1 DFQATT, CDR2 SNEGSKA (reference sequence).